These T cell receptor beta chains were read from a single sample in a study of chemoradiotherapy in HPV16-positive cancers. Repertoires were generated with immunoSEQ multiplex PCR, while TCRdb's copy carries only in-frame clones and drops some. Of 2,000 to 2,500 clones listed, approximately 79% are singletons. The material sequenced was tumor tissue, taken from a patient who underwent chemoradiotherapy. The receptors derive from a human donor with HPV-associated anogenital cancer. Each CDR3 is given with its conserved first and last residue. Each record gives: D gene, V gene, J gene, clone size, CDR3 protein, CDR3 DNA. A D gene is named only where the DNA matches it firmly. Where a row states a size, it is once, few, many or the class of an expanded clone; other rows omit it.

D gene: -; V gene: TRBV5-4; J gene: TRBJ2-7; clone size: -; CDR3 protein: CASSFNYEQYF; CDR3 DNA: TGTGCCAGCAGCTTTAACTACGAGCAGTACTTC
D gene: -; V gene: TRBV15; J gene: TRBJ1-2; clone size: -; CDR3 protein: CATSRAPPTDRRGYTF; CDR3 DNA: TGTGCCACCAGCAGAGCCCCTCCCACGGACCGGCGTGGCTACACCTTC
D gene: TRBD1; V gene: TRBV7-3; J gene: TRBJ2-3; clone size: -; CDR3 protein: CASSSTGAGDTQYF; CDR3 DNA: TGTGCCAGCAGCTCGACAGGGGCTGGGGATACGCAGTATTTT
D gene: -; V gene: TRBV14; J gene: TRBJ2-7; clone size: -; CDR3 protein: CASSFGQFYEQYF; CDR3 DNA: TGTGCCAGCAGTTTCGGACAGTTCTACGAGCAGTACTTC
D gene: -; V gene: TRBV5-6; J gene: TRBJ2-1; clone size: once; CDR3 protein: CASSLDMTSSYNEQFF; CDR3 DNA: TGTGCCAGCAGCTTGGATATGACTAGCTCCTACAATGAGCAGTTCTTC
D gene: -; V gene: TRBV27; J gene: TRBJ1-5; clone size: -; CDR3 protein: CASSLQGKGYQPQHF; CDR3 DNA: TGTGCCAGCAGTTTACAGGGGAAGGGATATCAGCCCCAGCATTTT
D gene: -; V gene: TRBV5-1; J gene: TRBJ1-1; clone size: -; CDR3 protein: CASSPGRTNTEAFF; CDR3 DNA: TGCGCCAGCAGTCCGGGACGAACGAACACTGAAGCTTTCTTT
D gene: TRBD1; V gene: TRBV11-2; J gene: TRBJ2-7; clone size: -; CDR3 protein: CASSLDSLGDRATYEQYF; CDR3 DNA: TGTGCCAGCAGCTTAGATAGTTTAGGGGACAGGGCCACCTACGAGCAGTACTTC
D gene: -; V gene: TRBV7-3; J gene: TRBJ2-1; clone size: -; CDR3 protein: CASSLISGTGGLNEQFF; CDR3 DNA: TGTGCCAGCAGCTTAATTTCCGGGACGGGGGGCTTGAATGAGCAGTTCTTC
D gene: TRBD2; V gene: TRBV7-9; J gene: TRBJ2-3; clone size: -; CDR3 protein: CASSPSGRAAWSTQYF; CDR3 DNA: TGTGCCAGCAGCCCTAGCGGGAGGGCCGCGTGGAGTACGCAGTATTTT
D gene: -; V gene: TRBV5-1; J gene: TRBJ2-7; clone size: -; CDR3 protein: CASSALSYEQYF; CDR3 DNA: TGCGCCAGCAGCGCCCTTTCCTACGAGCAGTACTTC
D gene: -; V gene: TRBV12-2; J gene: TRBJ2-7; clone size: -; CDR3 protein: CASRLAPRRQGAYEQYF; CDR3 DNA: TGTGCAAGTCGCTTAGCGCCTCGTCGGCAGGGGGCCTACGAGCAGTACTTC
D gene: -; V gene: TRBV7-2; J gene: TRBJ2-5; clone size: -; CDR3 protein: CASSLAVETQYF; CDR3 DNA: TGTGCCAGCAGCTTAGCGGTGGAGACCCAGTACTTC
D gene: -; V gene: TRBV5-6; J gene: TRBJ2-1; clone size: once; CDR3 protein: CASSIRDRRGDEQFF; CDR3 DNA: TGTGCCAGCAGCATCCGGGACCGCCGGGGAGATGAGCAGTTCTTC
D gene: -; V gene: TRBV13; J gene: TRBJ1-2; clone size: -; CDR3 protein: CASSSRMVAGGGYTF; CDR3 DNA: TGTGCCAGCAGCTCTAGGATGGTGGCCGGAGGCGGCTACACCTTC
D gene: -; V gene: TRBV30; J gene: TRBJ1-1; clone size: -; CDR3 protein: CAWSRYAEAFF; CDR3 DNA: TGTGCCTGGAGTAGGTACGCCGAAGCTTTCTTT
D gene: TRBD2; V gene: TRBV10-3; J gene: TRBJ2-3; clone size: -; CDR3 protein: CAIEAGGGTDTQYF; CDR3 DNA: TGTGCCATCGAGGCGGGGGGGGGCACAGATACGCAGTATTTT
D gene: TRBD1; V gene: TRBV30; J gene: TRBJ2-7; clone size: few; CDR3 protein: CASSTGFEQYF; CDR3 DNA: TGTGCCTCCTCGACAGGGTTTGAGCAGTACTTC
D gene: -; V gene: TRBV15; J gene: TRBJ1-6; clone size: once; CDR3 protein: CATSRGGREGSYNSPLHF; CDR3 DNA: TGTGCCACCAGCAGAGGGGGGCGGGAGGGGTCCTATAATTCACCCCTCCACTTT
D gene: TRBD1; V gene: TRBV2; J gene: TRBJ2-7; clone size: -; CDR3 protein: CASSWGTGSYEQYF; CDR3 DNA: TGTGCCAGCAGTTGGGGGACAGGTTCCTACGAGCAGTACTTC
D gene: -; V gene: TRBV5-1; J gene: TRBJ2-5; clone size: -; CDR3 protein: CASSLQETQYF; CDR3 DNA: TGCGCCAGCAGCTTACAAGAGACCCAGTACTTC
D gene: -; V gene: TRBV5-1; J gene: TRBJ2-3; clone size: -; CDR3 protein: CASSLDGTKTDTQYF; CDR3 DNA: TGCGCCAGCAGCTTGGACGGGACAAAGACAGATACGCAGTATTTT
D gene: -; V gene: TRBV6-6; J gene: TRBJ1-4; clone size: -; CDR3 protein: CASSYGKATNEKLFF; CDR3 DNA: TGTGCCAGCAGTTACGGTAAAGCAACTAATGAAAAACTGTTTTTT
D gene: -; V gene: TRBV28; J gene: TRBJ2-4; clone size: -; CDR3 protein: CATGKVAKNIQYF; CDR3 DNA: TGTGCCACCGGCAAGGTAGCCAAAAACATTCAGTACTTC
D gene: -; V gene: TRBV6-5; J gene: TRBJ2-3; clone size: -; CDR3 protein: CANVHISTDTQYF; CDR3 DNA: TGTGCCAACGTGCACATCTCCACAGATACGCAGTATTTT
D gene: -; V gene: TRBV7-2; J gene: TRBJ2-7; clone size: once; CDR3 protein: CASSRRSSYEQYF; CDR3 DNA: TGTGCCAGCAGTAGGAGGAGCTCCTACGAGCAGTACTTC
D gene: -; V gene: TRBV7-8; J gene: TRBJ2-2; clone size: -; CDR3 protein: CASSLVRGTGELFF; CDR3 DNA: TGTGCCAGCAGCTTAGTTAGGGGCACCGGGGAGCTGTTTTTT
D gene: -; V gene: TRBV4-2; J gene: TRBJ2-7; clone size: -; CDR3 protein: CASSRTSYEQYF; CDR3 DNA: TGTGCCAGCAGCCGAACTAGTTACGAGCAGTACTTC
D gene: -; V gene: TRBV5-6; J gene: TRBJ2-3; clone size: -; CDR3 protein: CASSLEGTDTQYF; CDR3 DNA: TGTGCCAGCAGCTTGGAGGGCACAGATACGCAGTATTTT
D gene: TRBD1; V gene: TRBV5-1; J gene: TRBJ2-7; clone size: -; CDR3 protein: CASSPGQNEQYF; CDR3 DNA: TGCGCCAGCAGCCCGGGACAGAACGAGCAGTACTTC
D gene: -; V gene: TRBV4-1; J gene: TRBJ2-5; clone size: -; CDR3 protein: CASSQEGGATRWDYGETQYF; CDR3 DNA: TGCGCCAGCAGCCAAGAGGGGGGGGCGACGAGATGGGATTACGGAGAGACCCAGTACTTC
D gene: -; V gene: TRBV30; J gene: TRBJ1-5; clone size: -; CDR3 protein: CAWSVRGALRNQPQHF; CDR3 DNA: TGTGCCTGGAGTGTACGCGGAGCCCTGCGCAATCAGCCCCAGCATTTT
D gene: -; V gene: TRBV6-1; J gene: TRBJ1-2; clone size: -; CDR3 protein: CASSESVKGGYGYTF; CDR3 DNA: TGTGCCAGCAGTGAATCGGTGAAGGGCGGCTATGGCTACACCTTC
D gene: TRBD1; V gene: TRBV30; J gene: TRBJ1-5; clone size: -; CDR3 protein: CAWSGHRGRDQPQHF; CDR3 DNA: TGTGCCTGGAGCGGTCACAGGGGTCGGGATCAGCCCCAGCATTTT
D gene: -; V gene: TRBV6-4; J gene: TRBJ1-1; clone size: -; CDR3 protein: CASREEVNTEAFF; CDR3 DNA: TGTGCCAGCCGAGAGGAAGTGAACACTGAAGCTTTCTTT
D gene: TRBD1; V gene: TRBV6-5; J gene: TRBJ1-4; clone size: once; CDR3 protein: CASSYSTGTVIEKLFF; CDR3 DNA: TGTGCCAGCAGTTACTCGACAGGGACTGTTATCGAAAAACTGTTTTTT
D gene: TRBD2; V gene: TRBV11-3; J gene: TRBJ2-4; clone size: -; CDR3 protein: CASSFSGGPGNIQYF; CDR3 DNA: TGTGCCAGCAGCTTTAGCGGGGGTCCCGGTAACATTCAGTACTTC
D gene: -; V gene: TRBV30; J gene: TRBJ2-7; clone size: -; CDR3 protein: CAWSRGVGSYEQYF; CDR3 DNA: TGTGCCTGGAGTAGAGGGGTTGGGTCCTACGAGCAGTACTTC
D gene: -; V gene: TRBV29-1; J gene: TRBJ2-5; clone size: -; CDR3 protein: CSVEDLGSRETQYF; CDR3 DNA: TGCAGCGTTGAAGATCTCGGTAGCAGAGAGACCCAGTACTTC
D gene: TRBD1; V gene: TRBV5-1; J gene: TRBJ1-1; clone size: -; CDR3 protein: CASSSLQGGNTEAFF; CDR3 DNA: TGCGCCAGCAGCTCGCTACAGGGGGGGAACACTGAAGCTTTCTTT
D gene: -; V gene: TRBV30; J gene: TRBJ2-7; clone size: -; CDR3 protein: CAFSVGYEQYF; CDR3 DNA: TGTGCCTTCAGTGTCGGGTACGAGCAGTACTTC
D gene: -; V gene: TRBV6-1; J gene: TRBJ2-2; clone size: -; CDR3 protein: CASSVWERTGELFF; CDR3 DNA: TGTGCCAGCAGTGTCTGGGAGCGCACCGGGGAGCTGTTTTTT
D gene: -; V gene: TRBV27; J gene: TRBJ2-7; clone size: -; CDR3 protein: CASSPQPGPTYEQYF; CDR3 DNA: TGTGCCAGCAGTCCCCAACCGGGCCCCACCTACGAGCAGTACTTC
D gene: -; V gene: TRBV27; J gene: TRBJ2-3; clone size: -; CDR3 protein: CASSSPAASTDTQYF; CDR3 DNA: TGTGCCAGCAGTTCACCGGCGGCTAGCACAGATACGCAGTATTTT
D gene: TRBD2; V gene: TRBV30; J gene: TRBJ2-5; clone size: -; CDR3 protein: CAWSRGEETQYF; CDR3 DNA: TGTGCCTGGAGTCGGGGGGAAGAGACCCAGTACTTC
D gene: TRBD1; V gene: TRBV5-1; J gene: TRBJ1-2; clone size: large; CDR3 protein: CASSPGQGGGYTF; CDR3 DNA: TGCGCCAGCAGCCCGGGACAGGGCGGTGGCTACACCTTC